Given below is one TCR beta chain in context. This specimen belongs to a study of CD8 T cells in Susac syndrome. The CDR3 consists of 13 residues. V lost 1 base and J lost 6, with 8 bases in between. Germline lookup yields CDR1 SGHDT and CDR2 YYEEEE. Random hexamers were used to reverse transcribe an amount of about 0.45 to 1 ug RNA. TCRdb reanalysed the immunoSEQ multiplex PCR reads using MiXCR and keeps one entry per CDR3 protein. The data contain hundreds of thousands of distinct CDR3 sequences, around 93% of them seen just once; the ten biggest clones take up 0.065% to 0.08%. Sequenced sample: CD4+ T cells from PBMCs. This sequence joins TRBV5-6 and TRBJ2-4; D possibly corresponds to TRBD1 (6 bases). This receptor was identified in a human donor with multiple sclerosis. The CDR3 coding sequence is TGTGCCAGCAGCTTGAGGGGGATAAACATTCAGTACTTC. Residues: CASSLRGINIQYF.